The rows below give T cell receptor beta chains drawn from one sample of a study of CD8 T cells in Susac syndrome. TCRdb reprocessed the immunoSEQ multiplex PCR reads via MiXCR and lists one record per CDR3 protein. The table includes 150,000 to 160,000 distinct CDR3 sequences, about 94% detected once. The sequencing input was CD8+ T cells from PBMCs. The receptor source for this set is a human donor with multiple sclerosis. Each CDR3 is given with its conserved first and last residue. A D gene is named only where the DNA matches it firmly. The size field is filled for only some rows; it gives once, few, many or a size class.

>TRBJ1-2|NA|NA|TRBV27|16
TGTGCCAGCAGTACCCGCCCTGGGGCACCCCGCTATGGCTACACCTTC
CASSTRPGAPRYGYTF
>TRBJ2-7|NA|TRBD1|TRBV29-1|14
TGCAGCGTTGTCGGGCCTCAGGGGGCCTACGAGCAGTACTTC
CSVVGPQGAYEQYF
>TRBJ2-7|NA|TRBD2|TRBV20-1|14
TGCAGTGCTAGCAGAGCGGGGGGTCCCTACGAGCAGTACTTC
CSASRAGGPYEQYF
>TRBJ2-3|NA|NA|TRBV23-1|13
TGCGCCAGTCTGGCGGAAAGCACAGATACGCAGTATTTT
CASLAESTDTQYF
>TRBJ1-2|once|NA|TRBV9|13
TGTGCCAGCAGCGTAGCGGGGGCTCTTGGCTACACCTTC
CASSVAGALGYTF
>TRBJ2-1|NA|TRBD1|TRBV15|16
TGTGCCACCAGCAACCCCACAGGGGCGTCATACAATGAGCAGTTCTTC
CATSNPTGASYNEQFF
>TRBJ1-1|NA|NA|TRBV27|16
TGTGCCAGCAGTTTAACCACCCCCCCTATGAACACTGAAGCTTTCTTT
CASSLTTPPMNTEAFF
>TRBJ1-1|NA|NA|TRBV9|12
TGTGCCAGCAGCCCCGGCGGTTCTGAAGCTTTCTTT
CASSPGGSEAFF
>TRBJ2-2|NA|TRBD2|TRBV9|13
TGTGCCAGCGCGGGGGGCTCGGCCGGGGAGCTGTTTTTT
CASAGGSAGELFF
>TRBJ1-2|NA|TRBD1|TRBV23-1|15
TGCGCCAGCAGTCAATCGTACAGGGGGCGATATGGCTACACCTTC
CASSQSYRGRYGYTF
>TRBJ2-2|NA|NA|TRBV7-2|15
TGTGCCAGCAGCTTATACGGGTCAAACACCGGGGAGCTGTTTTTT
CASSLYGSNTGELFF
>TRBJ1-2|NA|TRBD1|TRBV28|15
TGTGCCAGCAGTTTTCGGACAGGGAGTCTTTATGGCTACACCTTC
CASSFRTGSLYGYTF
>TRBJ1-2|once|NA|TRBV28|15
TGTGCCAGCAGTTTAGACAGAGGAGCCTTCGATGGCTACACCTTC
CASSLDRGAFDGYTF
>TRBJ2-1|NA|TRBD2|TRBV12-3/TRBV12-4|15
TGTGCCAGCAGTTTGGCTAGCGGGGATCACAATGAGCAGTTCTTC
CASSLASGDHNEQFF
>TRBJ2-1|once|NA|TRBV30|15
TGTGCCTGGAGGCCCGACAGTTCGTACTACAATGAGCAGTTCTTC
CAWRPDSSYYNEQFF
>TRBJ2-1|NA|NA|TRBV30|13
TGTGCCTGGATTGGTCTCTCCTACAATGAGCAGTTCTTC
CAWIGLSYNEQFF
>TRBJ1-1|NA|NA|TRBV30|13
TGTGCCTGGACCCGGTTAAGATCTCTTGAAGCTTTCTTT
CAWTRLRSLEAFF
>TRBJ2-2|NA|NA|TRBV10-3|14
TGTGCCATCAGTGGGCTACAGGGCTCCGGGGAGCTGTTTTTT
CAISGLQGSGELFF
>TRBJ2-3|NA|TRBD1|TRBV28|17
TGTGCCAGCAGCCCAACCGGACAGGGCGGAGGCACAGATACGCAGTATTTT
CASSPTGQGGGTDTQYF
>TRBJ2-7|NA|TRBD1|TRBV7-9|15
TGTGCCAGCAGCTCCCGGACAGGGGGCTGGTACGAGCAGTACTTC
CASSSRTGGWYEQYF
>TRBJ2-7|NA|NA|TRBV3-1|12
TGTGCCAGCAGCGTATCCGACTACGAGCAGTACTTC
CASSVSDYEQYF
>TRBJ1-1|NA|NA|TRBV7-8|17
TGTGCCAGCAGCTACGCCGCCGGGGCCCAATCCAACACTGAAGCTTTCTTT
CASSYAAGAQSNTEAFF
>TRBJ2-7|NA|NA|TRBV7-9|13
TGTGCCAGCAGCTTAGCGCCGCAGGACGAGCAGTACTTC
CASSLAPQDEQYF
>TRBJ2-3|NA|TRBD2|TRBV7-9|16
TGTGCCAGCAGCCCCCGTGCAGCGGGGGTGAGAGATACGCAGTATTTT
CASSPRAAGVRDTQYF
>TRBJ2-7|NA|TRBD2|TRBV6-2/TRBV6-3|14
TGTGCCAGCAGTTACTGGGGGGGCTCCTACGAGCAGTACTTC
CASSYWGGSYEQYF
>TRBJ2-7|NA|TRBD1|TRBV15|16
TGTGCCACCAGCAGACCTGGGACAGCGAGCTCCTACGAGCAGTACTTC
CATSRPGTASSYEQYF
>TRBJ2-7|NA|NA|TRBV5-1|14
TGCGCCAGCAGCCCCTATCTAGCGCACTACGAGCAGTACTTC
CASSPYLAHYEQYF
>TRBJ1-2|NA|NA|TRBV27|15
TGTGCCAGCAGCAAAAGACAGCTCTCTAACTATGGCTACACCTTC
CASSKRQLSNYGYTF
>TRBJ1-2|NA|NA|TRBV6-1|10
TGTGCCAGCAGGGGTATTGGCTACACCTTC
CASRGIGYTF
>TRBJ1-5|NA|NA|TRBV3-1|17
TGTGCCAGCAGCCAAGGAGGCGTTAGCTATAGCAATCAGCCCCAGCATTTT
CASSQGGVSYSNQPQHF
>TRBJ1-2|NA|TRBD1|TRBV7-9|14
TGTGCCAGCAGCCTCCCTTCCAGGGGGTTTGGCTACACCTTC
CASSLPSRGFGYTF
>TRBJ2-1|NA|TRBD2|TRBV20-1|18
TGCAGTGCTCATGGCGAACGCGGGGGGCGGGGACTCTACAATGAGCAGTTCTTC
CSAHGERGGRGLYNEQFF
>TRBJ1-2|NA|TRBD1|TRBV20-1|16
TGCAGTGCACACCTCAGGGGGGAGGGGGCTAACTATGGCTACACCTTC
CSAHLRGEGANYGYTF
>TRBJ2-7|NA|TRBD1|TRBV20-1|13
TGCAGTGCTAGGCACGACAGGGGCTACGAGCAGTACTTC
CSARHDRGYEQYF
>TRBJ2-7|NA|TRBD1|TRBV5-6|16
TGTGCCAGCAGCTATCTGGTCGTGGGACAGGGCGACGAGCAGTACTTC
CASSYLVVGQGDEQYF